This TCR beta chain is from a study of blood T cell repertoires in COVID-19 (TCRdb year 2020). For context, the study as a whole: Samples covering the acute and convalescent phases of COVID-19 were provided by collaborators in the United States, Italy and Spain. A freely available public database, intended as a resource for researchers studying the immune response to SARS-CoV-2, is where the repertoires were released. The material from the prospective study consisted of cDNA or gDNA derived from T cells, B-cell-depleted T cells, or PBMCs. Subjects who had been exposed to COVID-19, were actively infected with it, or had recovered from it provided the deeply sampled blood TCRbeta repertoires that made up the dataset. Where available, HLA class I and class II types were obtained from metadata supplied by the sample provider rather than from assay-based typing. A de-identified subject ID, COVID-19 status, age in years and sex were almost always included in the sample metadata. The samples were drawn from the first 160 participants of the ongoing ImmuneRACE study and from 1,254 subjects provided by 6 global collaborators. Beyond this particular receptor, the publication reports: The amount of clinical and demographic metadata varied by source and participant and was provided uncurated.

Each collaborating institution followed its own protocols to collect whole blood in K2EDTA tubes. Collaborator samples were shipped for TCRbeta analysis as frozen whole blood, isolated PBMCs, or DNA extracted from either sample type. This clone has only one observation. Its specific antigen is unknown. There are no base qualities to consult, and no much larger clone falls within one base. TCRbeta CDR3 regions were amplified from genomic DNA by means of the immunoSEQ Assay, a bias-controlled multiplex PCR. The paper's processing steps were these. Within the assay, amplification of reference gene primers was used to estimate how many nucleated cells each sample contained. To quantify the absolute abundance of each unique TCRbeta CDR3 rearrangement, sequence reads were collapsed and filtered. For each sample, productive Simpson clonality was calculated by taking the square root of Simpson's diversity index across productive rearrangements. Sourced from immuneACCESS, this table was stored by TCRdb with only in-frame sequences that have V and J called. A share of the clones is absent; for the studies checked, an unresolved V gene accounts for under half, and the remainder has no known explanation. That table gives V, J and clone size, and the DNA gave D and trimming. The sample table lists around 200,000 clones, approximately 86% of them with a count of one. The top ten clonotypes cover roughly 3.3% of the sample.

This receptor was identified in a man between 65 and 85 years old with acute or convalescent COVID-19. The sequencing sample was made of peripheral blood.

DNA sequence: TGTGCCAGCAGCTCGTTACTGATCGATGGCTACACCTTC. Its protein reads: CASSSLLIDGYTF. The chain couples TRBV7-2 to TRBJ1-2; the D segment cannot be called with confidence. CDR1 and CDR2 were assigned from the germline V gene as SGHTA and FQGNSA. There are 13 amino acids in the CDR3, from cysteine to phenylalanine inclusive. CDR3 DNA only is kept here, 39 bases in frame from base 1. The junction shows trimming of 4 bases on V and 6 bases on J, plus 12 bases between the germline ends.